This T cell receptor (beta chain) stems from a study of identifying expanded T cells in peripheral blood. Study conclusions and caveats: Differentially abundant clones: about 1.1 between replicates, 15 to 17 at two to three weeks, under 25 at four.

This clone showed up just a few times. No antigen is known for it. CDR3 size: 14 residues. CDR1 and CDR2 from the germline V gene are SGHKS and YYEKEE (reference sequence). Deletions cut 6 bases from V and 0 bases from J, with 12 bases between. The assay was immunoSEQ multiplex PCR, and TCRdb's table has in-frame clones only and misses some. The data show about 86,000 clones, around 83% seen once. The sequence was obtained from a person aged 18 to 75 in good health. The rearrangement joins TRBV5-5 to TRBJ2-5; D possibly corresponds to TRBD2 (5 bases). Material: blood. The CDR3 is CASTPRRYQETQYF. For the CDR3, the DNA is TGTGCCAGCACCCCTAGGAGGTACCAAGAGACCCAGTACTTC.